This TCR beta chain was recovered during a study of T cells after posttransplantation cyclophosphamide. The naive gate required viable CD3+CD4+ or CD3+CD8+ cells with CCR7+CD45RA+CD45RO-CD95-CD27+CD28+ phenotype. The protocol was immunoSEQ multiplex PCR, while the TCRdb copy is restricted to in-frame clones and leaves out a portion. The table has 31,000 or so clones, 75% to 95% seen once. The CDR3 sequence is 15 residues long. V dropped 0 bases and J dropped 1 base, with 10 bases sitting between them. Germline CDR1 reads SGHRS; CDR2 reads YFSETQ. This receptor was obtained from a woman in her sixties or seventies in good health, CMV-negative, and a related stem cell transplant donor. The chain uses TRBV5-1 and TRBJ1-2; D is ambiguous. Sequenced: naive CD4+ T cells sorted from PBMCs. The CDR3 nucleotides are TGCGCCAGCAGCTTGGCCGGGGAGTTTAACTATGGCTACACCTTC. The encoded protein is CASSLAGEFNYGYTF.